A single sample gave rise to the 7 T cell receptor beta chains below, sequenced in a study of blood T cell repertoires in COVID-19. The data were produced by immunoSEQ multiplex PCR, yet TCRdb's version contains in-frame clones alone and is incomplete. The table records tens of thousands of clones, about 91% of them present only once. Sequencing input: peripheral blood. These receptors were collected from a man between 50 and 59 years old with active COVID-19.

The sample holds one count of this clone. The chain combines TRBV6-4 with TRBJ1-1; D possibly corresponds to TRBD1 (5 bases). Germline CDR1 and CDR2: MRHNA and SNTAGT. CDR3 length: 15 residues. The ends were cut back, 3 bases at V and 1 base at J, with 12 bases in the middle. For the CDR3, the DNA is TGTGCCAGCAGTGAGTCGGTCGGGGGGAACACTGAAGCTTTCTTT. The encoded protein is CASSESVGGNTEAFF.

The genes are TRBV9 and TRBJ2-7, with 9 bases that match TRBD1. This CDR3 region has 14 residues. Germline values: CDR1 SGDLS, CDR2 YYNGEE. V lost 2 bases, J lost 5 bases, and 5 bases stayed unmatched. This CDR3 is CASSVRTGDNEQYF. DNA of the CDR3: TGTGCCAGCAGCGTCAGGACAGGGGACAACGAGCAGTACTTC.

This sequence joins TRBV5-4 and TRBJ2-1; 10 bases fit TRBD2. Germline lookup yields CDR1 SGHNT and CDR2 YYREEE (reference sequence). This CDR3 has 17 amino acids. The junction had 5 bases not matched to a gene; V was cut back by 0 bases and J by 2 bases. The chain's CDR3 is CASSLGTTSGTYNEQFF. In nucleotides, the CDR3 is TGTGCCAGCAGCTTGGGGACAACTAGCGGGACCTACAATGAGCAGTTCTTC.

J is TRBJ2-7 and V is TRBV5-6; maybe TRBD1 (5 bases). V was pared by 0 bases and J by 0 bases, with 7 bases between. The CDR3 is 14 amino acids. In germline, CDR1 is SGHDT, CDR2 YYEEEE. In nucleotides, the CDR3 is TGTGCCAGCAGCTTGGGGGGCTTCTCCTACGAGCAGTACTTC. This sequence encodes CASSLGGFSYEQYF.

V and J are TRBV7-8 and TRBJ2-1, with 12 bases lining up with TRBD2. The CDR3 has 15 residues. CDR1 SGHVS and CDR2 FQNEAQ come from the germline V gene. The V segment lost 5 bases and the J segment 6 bases; nucleotides outside the gene matches: 5. The DNA for the CDR3 is TGTGCCAGCAGCCGTACTAGCGGGGGGTTCAATGAGCAGTTCTTC. Residues: CASSRTSGGFNEQFF.

The V and J genes are TRBV5-6 and TRBJ2-6; 10 nucleotides align to TRBD1. Per germline, CDR1 SGHDT and CDR2 YYEEEE. The junction had 8 bases not matched to a gene; V was cut back by 6 bases and J by 2 bases. There are 17 residues in the CDR3. CDR3 bases: TGTGCCAGCACCCTAGACAGGGGGCTCGCTGGGGCCAACGTCCTGACTTTC. This sequence encodes CASTLDRGLAGANVLTF.

The V call is TRBV5-4, the J call TRBJ2-7; 8 bases line up with TRBD2. The CDR3 totals 15 residues. Germline V gives CDR1 SGHNT, CDR2 YYREEE (reference sequence). V lost 2 bases and J lost 1; bases outside the gene matches: 5. DNA for the CDR3: TGTGCCAGCAGCTTTGGCGGGGGGAGTTCCTACGAGCAGTACTTC. Translated: CASSFGGGSSYEQYF.